This T cell receptor beta chain came from a study of cytomegalovirus exposure and HLA in healthy donors. Whole-study context: Most donors, roughly 77% of approximately 400 genotyped, fell in the Caucasian-associated ancestry cluster.

The length of the CDR3 is 15 residues. V lost 0 bases and J 2 bases, leaving 10 bases between the germline ends. In germline, CDR1 is SGDLS, CDR2 YYNGEE. Turning to this clone: Its matching antigen is unknown.

Whole-study findings and limits: The records held CMV serostatus as the only immune exposure information. The study listed some 160 cytomegalovirus-associated TCR beta chains.

PCR was performed using 60 Vbeta and 13 Jbeta primers. Clones were sequenced by immunoSEQ multiplex PCR, and TCRdb holds only the in-frame ones, with some missing. The sample lists about 140,000 clones; 76% were seen once. Unrecorded immune exposure was likely among donors, who were nominally healthy when sampled. This TCR was sampled from a middle-aged man in good health and CMV-seronegative. What was sequenced was PBMCs. This chain uses TRBV9 with TRBJ2-3; a weak D match, TRBD1 (5 bases). CDR3 DNA sequence: TGTGCCAGCAGCGTAGTGCAGGGCAACACAGATACGCAGTATTTT. Residues: CASSVVQGNTDTQYF.